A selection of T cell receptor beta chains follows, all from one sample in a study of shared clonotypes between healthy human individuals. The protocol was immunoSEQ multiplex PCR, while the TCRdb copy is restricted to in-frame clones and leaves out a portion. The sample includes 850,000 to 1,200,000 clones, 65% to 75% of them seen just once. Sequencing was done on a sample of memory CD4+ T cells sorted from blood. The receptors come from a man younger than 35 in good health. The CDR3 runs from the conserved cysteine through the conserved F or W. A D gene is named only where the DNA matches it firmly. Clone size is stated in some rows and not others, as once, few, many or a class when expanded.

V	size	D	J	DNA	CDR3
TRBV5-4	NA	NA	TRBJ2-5	TGTGCCAGCAGCGAAGGGGCAGCGCTCTCCAAGGGGACCCAGTACTTC	CASSEGAALSKGTQYF
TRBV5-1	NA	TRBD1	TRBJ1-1	TGCGCCAGCAGCTTGGCGGGACAGAGGAACACTGAAGCTTTCTTT	CASSLAGQRNTEAFF
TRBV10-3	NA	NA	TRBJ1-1	TGTGCCATCAGTTCCTCCGGGACGGCGGTTGGCACTGAAGCTTTCTTT	CAISSSGTAVGTEAFF
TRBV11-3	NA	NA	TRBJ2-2	TGTGCCAGCAGCTTAGTAGGTGGTTCGAACACCGGGGAGCTGTTTTTT	CASSLVGGSNTGELFF
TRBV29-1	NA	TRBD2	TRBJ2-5	TGCAGCGTTGAAGACTGGGGGGGTTCGGAGACCCAGTACTTC	CSVEDWGGSETQYF
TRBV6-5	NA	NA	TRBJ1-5	TGTGCCAGCAGTTACGTCGGGGGACAGCCCCAGCATTTT	CASSYVGGQPQHF
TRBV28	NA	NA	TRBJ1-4	TGTGCCAGCAGTTTGGGAGGGTTGGGGGAAAAACTGTTTTTT	CASSLGGLGEKLFF
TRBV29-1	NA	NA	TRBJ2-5	TGCAGCGTTGAACCGTCAGGGTTGGAGACCCAGTACTTC	CSVEPSGLETQYF
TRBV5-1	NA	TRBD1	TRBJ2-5	TGCGCCAGCAGCCCGGGGGGACAGGGAGGTTTGGAGACCCAGTACTTC	CASSPGGQGGLETQYF
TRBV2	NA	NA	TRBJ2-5	TGTGCCAGCAGTGAGTTACAGGGAGAGACCCAGTACTTC	CASSELQGETQYF
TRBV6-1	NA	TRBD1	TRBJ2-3	TGTGCCAGCACTCCCCGGGACAGAACTTCAGATACGCAGTATTTT	CASTPRDRTSDTQYF
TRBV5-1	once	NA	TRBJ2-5	TGCGCCAGCAGCTTGTTACGTGGTGGCGAGACCCAGTACTTC	CASSLLRGGETQYF
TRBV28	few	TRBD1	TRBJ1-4	TGTGCCAGCAGTACACGCCCCGGACAGGTGAATGAAAAACTGTTTTTT	CASSTRPGQVNEKLFF
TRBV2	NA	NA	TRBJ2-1	TGTGCCAGCACTGAAGATAGCGGTGAGCAGTTCTTC	CASTEDSGEQFF
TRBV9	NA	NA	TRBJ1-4	TGTGCCAGCAGTCTTAATCAGGCCAATGAAAAACTGTTTTTT	CASSLNQANEKLFF
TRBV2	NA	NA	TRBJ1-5	TGTGCCAGCAGGATGGACGGGAATCAGCCCCAGCATTTT	CASRMDGNQPQHF